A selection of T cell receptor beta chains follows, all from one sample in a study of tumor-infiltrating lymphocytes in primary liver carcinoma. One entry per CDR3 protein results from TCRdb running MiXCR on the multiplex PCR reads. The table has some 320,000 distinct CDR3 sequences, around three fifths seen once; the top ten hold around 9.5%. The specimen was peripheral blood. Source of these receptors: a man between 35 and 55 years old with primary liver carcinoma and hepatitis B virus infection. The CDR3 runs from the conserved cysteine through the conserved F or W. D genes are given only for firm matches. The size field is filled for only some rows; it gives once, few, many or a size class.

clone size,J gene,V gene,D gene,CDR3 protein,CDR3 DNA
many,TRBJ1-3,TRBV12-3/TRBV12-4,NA,CASSFGAGESGNTIYF,TGTGCCAGCAGTTTCGGGGCAGGGGAATCTGGAAACACCATATATTTT
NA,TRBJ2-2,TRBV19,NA,CASSTHSGTGELFF,TGTGCCAGTAGTACTCACAGCGGGACCGGGGAGCTGTTTTTT
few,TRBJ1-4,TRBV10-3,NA,CAISRTRGEKLFF,TGTGCCATCAGCCGAACCAGGGGTGAAAAACTGTTTTTT
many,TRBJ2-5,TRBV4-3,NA,CASSQVLMAAQYF,TGCGCCAGCAGCCAAGTCCTAATGGCGGCCCAGTACTTC
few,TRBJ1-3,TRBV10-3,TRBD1,CAARQGTLGDSGNTIYF,TGTGCCGCCAGACAGGGTACCCTCGGGGACTCTGGAAACACCATATATTTT
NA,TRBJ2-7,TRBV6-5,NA,CASGPRVASFYEQYF,TGTGCTAGCGGTCCACGAGTTGCATCTTTCTACGAGCAGTACTTC
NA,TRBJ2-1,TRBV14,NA,CASSLHATGPLYNKQFF,TGTGCCAGCAGCCTCCATGCGACTGGCCCCCTCTACAATAAGCAGTTCTTC
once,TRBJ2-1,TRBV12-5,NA,CASSLVAGEQFF,TGTGCTAGTAGTTTGGTCGCCGGGGAGCAGTTCTTC
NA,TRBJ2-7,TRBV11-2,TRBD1,CASSFRDRGSYEQYF,TGTGCGAGCAGCTTCCGGGACAGAGGGTCCTACGAGCAGTACTTC
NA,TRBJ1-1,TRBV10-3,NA,CAISGRANTETFF,TGTGCCATCAGTGGCAGAGCGAACACTGAAACTTTCTTT
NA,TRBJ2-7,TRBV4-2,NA,CASSQDRRGYYEQYF,TGTGCCAGCAGCCAAGATCGAAGGGGATACTACGAGCAGTACTTC
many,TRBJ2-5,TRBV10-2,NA,CASSDTAQTQYF,TGCGCCAGCAGTGATACCGCGCAGACCCAGTACTTC
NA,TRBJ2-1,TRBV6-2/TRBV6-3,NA,CASSKTWRVEQLF,TGTGCCAGCAGCAAGACCTGGAGGGTTGAGCAGCTCTTC
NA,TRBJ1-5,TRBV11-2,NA,CASSLDGYTNQPKHF,TGTGCCAGCAGCTTAGACGGCTATACCAATCAGCCCAAGCATTTT
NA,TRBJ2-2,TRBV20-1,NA,CSVGEGGSNTGELFF,TGCAGTGTCGGAGAGGGTGGCAGTAACACCGGGGAGCTGTTTTTT
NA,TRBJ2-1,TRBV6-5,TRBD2,CASSSGQLAGMGYEQFF,TGTGCCAGCAGTTCTGGGCAGCTAGCGGGAATGGGGTATGAGCAGTTCTTC
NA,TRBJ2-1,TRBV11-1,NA,CASSPFRGLNEQFF,TGTGCCAGCAGTCCCTTCCGGGGGCTCAATGAGCAGTTCTTC
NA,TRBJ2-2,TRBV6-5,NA,CASSYPPQINTGELLF,TGTGCCAGCAGTTATCCACCACAGATCAACACCGGGGAGCTGTTATTT
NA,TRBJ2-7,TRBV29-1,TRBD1,CSVAGTESSYEQYF,TGCAGCGTGGCCGGGACAGAAAGCTCCTACGAGCAGTACTTC
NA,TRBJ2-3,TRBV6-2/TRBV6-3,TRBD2,CASVHRTSGRARDTQYF,TGTGCCAGCGTCCACCGGACTAGCGGGAGGGCTAGGGATACGCAGTATTTT
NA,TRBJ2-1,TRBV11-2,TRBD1,CASGSTRDRANEQFF,TGTGCCAGCGGCTCAACCCGGGACAGGGCGAATGAGCAGTTCTTC
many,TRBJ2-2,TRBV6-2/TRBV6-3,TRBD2,CASSYSRLAGHTGELFF,TGTGCCAGCAGTTACTCGAGGCTAGCGGGGCACACCGGGGAGCTGTTTTTT
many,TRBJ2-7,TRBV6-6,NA,CASSRTGLRIYEQYF,TGTGCCAGCAGTCGTACGGGGCTACGCATTTACGAGCAGTACTTC
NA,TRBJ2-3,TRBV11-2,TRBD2,CASSSGGGASYADMQYF,TGTGCCAGCAGCTCCGGGGGGGGAGCCTCCTACGCAGATATGCAGTATTTT
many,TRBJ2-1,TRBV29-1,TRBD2,CSVESSGRLYEQFF,TGCAGCGTTGAATCTAGCGGGAGGTTGTATGAGCAGTTCTTC
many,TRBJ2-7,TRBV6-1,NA,CASSERGSSEQYF,TGTGCCAGCAGTGAAAGAGGGTCATCCGAGCAGTACTTC
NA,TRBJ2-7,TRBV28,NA,CASSQTIGGLYEQYF,TGTGCCAGCAGTCAAACGATAGGGGGACTCTACGAGCAGTACTTC
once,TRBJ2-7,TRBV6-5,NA,CASRGRATSYEQYF,TGTGCCAGCAGGGGCAGGGCCACCTCCTACGAGCAGTACTTC
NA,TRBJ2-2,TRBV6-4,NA,CASSSGTNTGELFF,TGTGCCAGCAGTTCCGGGACAAACACCGGGGAGCTGTTTTTT
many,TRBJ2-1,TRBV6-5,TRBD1,CASSYYGTANEQFF,TGTGCCAGCAGTTACTACGGGACAGCCAATGAGCAGTTCTTC
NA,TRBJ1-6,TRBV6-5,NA,CASTLTERNPPLHF,TGTGCCAGCACTTTAACAGAACGTAATCCACCCCTCCACTTT
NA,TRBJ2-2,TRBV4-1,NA,CASSYHNTGELSF,TGCGCCAGCAGCTATCATAACACCGGGGAACTGTCTTTT
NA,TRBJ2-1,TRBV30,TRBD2,CARSAGTSGSRNEHFF,TGTGCCAGGAGTGCCGGGACTAGCGGGAGTCGCAATGAGCACTTCTTC
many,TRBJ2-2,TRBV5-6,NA,CASSHKTDSNTGELFF,TGTGCCAGCAGCCATAAGACAGATTCGAACACCGGGGAGCTGTTTTTT
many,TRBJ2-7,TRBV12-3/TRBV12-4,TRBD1,CASSFPGQGKYEQYF,TGTGCCAGCAGCTTTCCGGGACAGGGGAAATACGAGCAGTACTTC
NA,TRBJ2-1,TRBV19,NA,CASRSLNNEQFF,TGTGCCAGTAGGAGTTTAAACAATGAGCAGTTCTTC
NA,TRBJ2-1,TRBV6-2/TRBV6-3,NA,CASSSRGAGFYNEQFF,TGTGCCAGCAGTTCCCGAGGGGCGGGGTTCTACAATGAGCAGTTCTTC
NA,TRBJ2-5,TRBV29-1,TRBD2,CSVRPSGETQHF,TGCAGCGTTCGACCTAGCGGAGAGACCCAGCACTTC
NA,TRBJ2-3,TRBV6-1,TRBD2,CTSQGRGGTDTRYF,TGTACCAGCCAAGGGCGGGGGGGGACAGATACGCGGTATTTT
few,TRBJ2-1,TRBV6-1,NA,CASSAIKSGVEQFF,TGTGCCAGCAGCGCAATTAAATCGGGAGTTGAGCAGTTCTTC
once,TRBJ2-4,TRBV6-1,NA,CASSEQHTPWIQYF,TGTGCCAGCAGTGAGCAACATACCCCTTGGATTCAGTACTTC
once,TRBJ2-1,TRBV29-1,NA,CIAGLLSYNEQFF,TGCATCGCTGGCCTGCTCTCCTACAATGAGCAGTTCTTC
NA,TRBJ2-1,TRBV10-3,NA,CAIDDNGQFF,TGTGCCATCGACGACAATGGGCAGTTCTTC
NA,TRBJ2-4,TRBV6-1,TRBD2,CASIEGTRLAGAGAKNIQYF,TGTGCCAGCATTGAAGGCACGAGACTAGCGGGAGCGGGAGCCAAAAACATTCAGTACTTC
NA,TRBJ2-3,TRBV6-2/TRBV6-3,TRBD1,CARTRTGRTDTQYF,TGTGCCCGCACACGGACAGGGCGAACAGATACGCAGTACTTT
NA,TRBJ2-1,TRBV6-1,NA,CASPPVPRGAIYNEQFF,TGTGCCAGTCCCCCCGTGCCGAGAGGTGCTATTTACAATGAGCAGTTCTTC
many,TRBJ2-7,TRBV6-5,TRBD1,CASSPDRGGEQYF,TGTGCCAGCAGTCCAGACAGGGGTGGAGAGCAGTACTTC
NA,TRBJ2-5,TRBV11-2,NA,CASSLSTPSQETQYF,TGTGCCAGCAGCTTATCAACACCGAGCCAAGAGACCCAGTACTTC
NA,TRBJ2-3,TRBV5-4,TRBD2,CVSSSGTSGRRGDTQYF,TGTGTCAGCAGCTCGGGGACTAGCGGGAGGAGAGGAGATACGCAGTATTTT
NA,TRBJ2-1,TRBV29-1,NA,CSVELGAHNEQFF,TGCAGCGTTGAGCTCGGGGCTCACAATGAGCAGTTCTTT
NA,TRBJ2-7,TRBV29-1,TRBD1,CSVEALNKGTGSPTSYGQYF,TGCAGCGTTGAAGCTCTAAATAAGGGGACAGGGTCCCCGACCTCCTACGGGCAGTACTTC
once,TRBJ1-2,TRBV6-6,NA,CASNRGTLSNGNTF,TGTGCCAGCAATAGAGGCACCTTGTCCAATGGCAACACCTTC
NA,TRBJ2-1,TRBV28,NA,CASSQIGITRSYNEQFF,TGTGCCAGCAGCCAAATTGGGATTACCCGCTCCTATAATGAGCAGTTCTTC
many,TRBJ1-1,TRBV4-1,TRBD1,CASSPPDRGPNTEAFF,TGCGCCAGCAGCCCGCCGGACAGGGGGCCGAACACTGAAGCTTTCTTT
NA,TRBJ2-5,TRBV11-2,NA,CASSFNRNPQETQYF,TGTGCCAGCAGCTTTAACAGGAACCCTCAAGAGACCCAGTACTTC